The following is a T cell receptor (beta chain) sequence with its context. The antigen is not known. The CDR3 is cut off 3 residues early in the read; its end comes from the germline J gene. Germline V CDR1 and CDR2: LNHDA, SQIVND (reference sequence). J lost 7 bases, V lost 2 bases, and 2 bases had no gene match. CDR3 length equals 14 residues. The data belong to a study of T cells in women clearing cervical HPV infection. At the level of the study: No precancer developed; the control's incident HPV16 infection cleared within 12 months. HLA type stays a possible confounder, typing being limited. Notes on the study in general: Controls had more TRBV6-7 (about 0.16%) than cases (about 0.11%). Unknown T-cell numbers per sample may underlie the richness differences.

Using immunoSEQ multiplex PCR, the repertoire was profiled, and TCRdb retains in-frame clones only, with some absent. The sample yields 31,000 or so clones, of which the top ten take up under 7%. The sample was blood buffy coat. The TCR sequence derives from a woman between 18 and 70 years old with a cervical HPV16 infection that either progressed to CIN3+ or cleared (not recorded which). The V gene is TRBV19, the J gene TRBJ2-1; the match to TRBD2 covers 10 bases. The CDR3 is CASSITSGVNEQFF. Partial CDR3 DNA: TGTGCCAGTAGTATAACTAGCGGGGTGAATGAG.